These T cell receptor beta chains were read from a single sample in a study of breast tumors, draining lymph nodes, adjacent tissues. TCRdb used MiXCR to reprocess the multiplex PCR reads, holding one entry per CDR3 protein. The table lists 50,000 to 75,000 distinct CDR3 sequences, 45% to 65% of them singletons. The sequenced sample was breast tumor tissue. The receptor set was obtained from a female donor with breast cancer. Some clones in this sample may be carry-over from other donors' samples. CDR3s include the opening cysteine and the closing phenylalanine or tryptophan.

>TRBJ2-7|TRBV7-6
CASSLGASGGLSSYEQYF
>TRBJ2-5|TRBV20-1
CSQTSGGAQETQYF
>TRBJ2-1|TRBV7-3
CASSRDGLAKNEQFF
>TRBJ2-5|TRBV7-9
CASSSRLGVETQYF
>TRBJ1-2|TRBV6-5
CASSQVAGADYGYTF
>TRBJ1-6|TRBV2
CASKAGTGGSPLHF
>TRBJ1-4|TRBV20-1
CSASASWGSEKLFF
>TRBJ1-5|TRBV15
CATTPTGAGQPQHF
>TRBJ2-3|TRBV7-3
CASSTGWADTQYF
>TRBJ2-5|TRBV14
CASSQDPIGTQYF
>TRBJ2-1|TRBV27
CASSLYNEQFF
>TRBJ2-3|TRBV2
CASRSTGGGPGTDTQYF
>TRBJ1-1|TRBV2
CASSGVSKGGPYTEAFF
>TRBJ1-2|TRBV7-9
CASSFPGVINGYTF
>TRBJ1-4|TRBV20-1
CSALGGSEPEKLFF
>TRBJ2-1|TRBV4-1
CASSQPDRAYNEQFF
>TRBJ1-2|TRBV7-2
CASSRYRDYGYTF
>TRBJ2-3|TRBV10-2
CASSDVAGRDTQYF
>TRBJ1-4|TRBV5-8
CASSRGVGERLEKLFF
>TRBJ2-3|TRBV6-1
CASSHVLAGDTQYF
>TRBJ2-1|TRBV10-3
CAISERLAGGYNEQFF
>TRBJ2-3|TRBV2
CASREGIGGSTDTQYF
>TRBJ1-2|TRBV2
CASSTGQSQPRRGYTF
>TRBJ2-5|TRBV2
CASVLPYEGLNLVTETQYF
>TRBJ2-1|TRBV29-1
CSVEAVTSGGRRRPNYNEQFF